The rows below give T cell receptor beta chains drawn from one sample of a study of long-term antiretroviral therapy in people with HIV. Sequenced by immunoSEQ multiplex PCR; TCRdb stores in-frame clones only, minus some. This sample has roughly 50,000 clones, with under 90% found just once. Sequenced material: unsorted PBMCs, taken 0.8 years after starting antiretroviral therapy. Receptors originate from a woman between 18 and 30 years old with HIV. CDR3s include the opening cysteine and the closing phenylalanine or tryptophan. The order of the fields is D gene, J gene, clone size, V gene, CDR3 DNA, CDR3 protein. D genes are given only for firm matches. Clone size is given for some rows only: seen once, a few or many times, or a class if the clone is expanded.

. TRBJ1-4 few TRBV6-1 TGTGCCAGCAGCGGGCCATCCGTCCTTAATGAAAAACTGTTTTTT CASSGPSVLNEKLFF
. TRBJ2-3 . TRBV6-1 TGTGCCAGCAGTGGGGTCAGGGGATGGAACACAGATACGCAGTATTTT CASSGVRGWNTDTQYF
TRBD1 TRBJ1-3 . TRBV29-1 TGCAGCGTTGGGGACAGGGGGCCTGGAAACACCATATATTTT CSVGDRGPGNTIYF
. TRBJ1-2 . TRBV18 TGTGCCAGCTCACCCACCAGGGATGGCTACACCTTC CASSPTRDGYTF
. TRBJ2-3 . TRBV29-1 TGCAGCGTCCCATTTGATGACACAGATACGCAGTATTTT CSVPFDDTDTQYF
. TRBJ2-7 . TRBV5-1 TGCGCCAGCAGCCTTGGGGGACTGCAGGCCTACGAGCAGTACTTC CASSLGGLQAYEQYF
. TRBJ1-1 once TRBV9 TGTGCCAGCAAGGAGGTGGAGATCAACACTGAAGCTTTCTTT CASKEVEINTEAFF
. TRBJ1-2 few TRBV4-3 TGCGCCAGCAGCCAAGATCCAGGGAACTATGGCTACACCTTC CASSQDPGNYGYTF
. TRBJ2-3 few TRBV19 TGTGCCAGTAGTGGGGGGACTTGGGGCACAGATACGCAGTATTTT CASSGGTWGTDTQYF
TRBD2 TRBJ2-1 . TRBV7-9 TGTGCCAGCAGCTCCGGGACTAGTAAGACCAATGAGCAGTTCTTC CASSSGTSKTNEQFF
. TRBJ1-5 . TRBV20-1 TGCAGTGCTAGTCAGAATCAGCCCCAGCATTTT CSASQNQPQHF
. TRBJ2-1 . TRBV28 TGTGCCAGCAGCCCCCCCCAGAGCTCCTACAATGAGCAGTTCTTC CASSPPQSSYNEQFF
TRBD2 TRBJ2-2 once TRBV7-3 TGTGCCAGCAGCTTATTTGTGCCTAGCGGGATCACCGGGGAGCTGTTTTTT CASSLFVPSGITGELFF
TRBD1 TRBJ2-7 . TRBV28 TGTGCCAGCAGCTCACAGGGGGGACAGGTCGGCCCGGACTTC CASSSQGGQVGPDF
. TRBJ1-2 . TRBV6-5 TGTGCCAGCAGTCCCGTCATGGGCCGGCGGGGCTACACCTTC CASSPVMGRRGYTF
. TRBJ2-5 . TRBV6-6 TGTGCCAGCAGTCCAACAGGCGATGGGACCCAGTACTTC CASSPTGDGTQYF
TRBD2 TRBJ2-7 few TRBV6-5 TGTGCCAGCAGTTACTCGACTAGCGGGGCCGCCGAGCAGTACTTC CASSYSTSGAAEQYF
. TRBJ1-3 few TRBV10-3 TGTGCCATCAGCACCGGGAACACCATATATTTT CAISTGNTIYF
. TRBJ2-1 . TRBV1 TGCACCAGCAGCCGAAAGCCCAGACTAGCGGGCGTGCCCTCCTACAATGAGCAGTTCTTC CTSSRKPRLAGVPSYNEQFF
TRBD1 TRBJ1-2 . TRBV7-2 TGTGCCAGCAGCTACCCCGGGACAGGGGGCGGCTACACCTTC CASSYPGTGGGYTF
. TRBJ1-2 . TRBV4-3 TGCGCCAGCAGCCAAGAAACATCGGACTATGGCTACACCTTC CASSQETSDYGYTF
. TRBJ1-4 few TRBV5-6 TGTGCCAGCAGCTTGGGACCAGGCGTGAGGGCCCGCGCTCAAAAACTGTTTTTT CASSLGPGVRARAQKLFF
. TRBJ1-2 once TRBV7-2 TGTGCCAGCAGCTCCGCCGGGACGGCCTATGGCTACACCTTC CASSSAGTAYGYTF
. TRBJ2-5 . TRBV18 TGTGCCAGCTCACCAGGGCGAGAGACCCAGTACTTC CASSPGRETQYF
. TRBJ1-6 . TRBV9 TGTGCCAGCAGCGCCTACGGGGCTTATAATTCACCCCTCCACTTT CASSAYGAYNSPLHF
. TRBJ1-2 . TRBV15 TGTGCCACCAGCAGAGATCAGAGCTCTATGCGCTACACCTTC CATSRDQSSMRYTF
. TRBJ2-7 . TRBV11-1 TGTGCCAGCAGCTTCGCCGCCCGGGGCCTGAGGGAGCAGTACTTC CASSFAARGLREQYF
. TRBJ2-3 . TRBV11-2 TGTGCCAGCACCCAACCCGACCGGACAGATACGCAGTATTTT CASTQPDRTDTQYF
. TRBJ1-1 . TRBV27 TGTGCCAGCATAGACGGAGGGGTGAACACTGAAGCTTTCTTT CASIDGGVNTEAFF
. TRBJ2-6 . TRBV25-1 TGTGCCAGCACATCGTCAGAGGCTGGGGCCAACGTCCTGACTTTC CASTSSEAGANVLTF
. TRBJ2-2 . TRBV10-3 TGTGCCATCAGTCCACTTGCGAGGGGTACGAACACCGGGGAGCTGTTTTTT CAISPLARGTNTGELFF
. TRBJ2-7 . TRBV4-1 TGCGCCAGCAGCCTGGGGATTTTAGGTATCACCTACGAGCAGTACTTC CASSLGILGITYEQYF
TRBD2 TRBJ2-1 . TRBV10-3 TGTGCCATCAGTGAGGTGACTAGCGGGAGCAATGAGCAGTTCTTC CAISEVTSGSNEQFF
. TRBJ2-2 . TRBV10-1 TGCGCCAGCAGTGAAGTCCCCGGGTCTTCGAACACCGGGGAGCTGTTTTTT CASSEVPGSSNTGELFF
. TRBJ2-7 . TRBV7-3 TGTGCCAGCAGCCGCGGGCCACACGGGTCCTACGAGCAGTACTTC CASSRGPHGSYEQYF
. TRBJ2-5 . TRBV19 TGTGCCAGTAGTATCTATCAGGGGAGCGCGGAGACCCAGTACTTC CASSIYQGSAETQYF
TRBD2 TRBJ2-7 . TRBV6-1 TGTGCCAGCAGGGATAGCGGGAGGGCCGCTAACGAGCAGTACTTC CASRDSGRAANEQYF
. TRBJ2-3 . TRBV11-2 TGTGCCAGCAGCTTAAGCAGGGGAGTTGATACGCAGTATTTT CASSLSRGVDTQYF
. TRBJ2-2 . TRBV11-3 TGTGCCAGCAGTCGCGGCCGAACAGGGTTCGTTGGCGGGGAGCTGTTTTTT CASSRGRTGFVGGELFF
. TRBJ1-1 . TRBV11-2 TGTGCCAGCAGCTTTCCACCCGAGAACACTGAAGCTTTCTTT CASSFPPENTEAFF
. TRBJ2-4 once TRBV12-1 TGTGCCAGCAGCTTTTCTTGGGGGGAAGAAATAGCCAAAAACATTCAGTACTTC CASSFSWGEEIAKNIQYF
. TRBJ2-1 . TRBV28 TGTGCCAGCGGTCGGAGTCCCCTGGGCTACAATGAGCAGTTCTTC CASGRSPLGYNEQFF
TRBD1 TRBJ2-7 . TRBV18 TGTGCCAGCTCACCTCAGCAGGGGGTCACCTACGAGCAGTACTTC CASSPQQGVTYEQYF
TRBD1 TRBJ1-4 . TRBV23-1 TGCGCCAGCAGTCAATCGCAGGGGGCTAATGAAAAACTGTTTTTT CASSQSQGANEKLFF
. TRBJ2-5 . TRBV7-2 TGTGCCAGCAGCTCGACAGGCTCACAAGAGACCCAGTACTTC CASSSTGSQETQYF
TRBD1 TRBJ1-2 . TRBV15 TGTGCCACCAGCTTTTTGACAGGGTCTACCTATGGCTACACCTTC CATSFLTGSTYGYTF
. TRBJ1-1 once TRBV10-2 TGCGCCACCTCCAAAACCCCCGGGGGGGTAGGGAACACTGAAGCTTTCTTT CATSKTPGGVGNTEAFF
TRBD2 TRBJ2-5 . TRBV27 TGTGCCAGCAGTTCCTACTCGGGACTAGCGGGAGTCGGAGAGACCCAGTACTTC CASSSYSGLAGVGETQYF
. TRBJ1-1 few TRBV7-3 TGTGCCAGCAGCTTAAGAGATATTGGCACTGAAGCTTTCTTT CASSLRDIGTEAFF
. TRBJ1-1 . TRBV29-1 TGCAGCGTTGGTCTCCTCCGGAATGTTCCTGAAGCTTTCTTT CSVGLLRNVPEAFF
TRBD1 TRBJ1-2 . TRBV27 TGTGCCAGCAGTTTCCTTGGACAGGGCTATGGCTACACCTTC CASSFLGQGYGYTF
TRBD1 TRBJ1-2 . TRBV4-1 TGCGCCAGCAGCCACGACAGGGATGGCTACACCTTC CASSHDRDGYTF
TRBD1 TRBJ1-2 . TRBV4-3 TGCGCCAGCAGCCAATTACAGGGGATAGGAGGCTACACCTTC CASSQLQGIGGYTF
. TRBJ2-6 . TRBV5-4 TGTGCCAGCAGCTTATCATTACAGTCCTCTGGGGCCAACGTCCTGACTTTC CASSLSLQSSGANVLTF
TRBD1 TRBJ1-4 . TRBV13 TGTGCCAGCAGCCAGGCCCAGGGGGCGGGTGCAACTAATGAAAAACTGTTTTTT CASSQAQGAGATNEKLFF
. TRBJ2-6 . TRBV14 TGTGCCAGCCGCAAGGGTCCGAGCTCTGGGGCCAACGTCCTGACTTTC CASRKGPSSGANVLTF
. TRBJ1-1 . TRBV19 TGTGCCAGTAGTACGGGGAACACTGAAGCTTTCTTT CASSTGNTEAFF
. TRBJ2-7 few TRBV7-2 TGTGCCAGCAGCTTAGCGGCTGCAACGGTAGCCTCCTACGAGCAGTACTTC CASSLAAATVASYEQYF
. TRBJ1-5 few TRBV19 TGTGCCAGTAGTCCCGCCTCCGGCAATCAGCCCCAGCATTTT CASSPASGNQPQHF